The clone carrying this TCR beta chain appeared many times. Its antigen is not known. This entry belongs to a study of type 1 and type 2 diabetes patients. Background on the study: Samples came from type 1 diabetic, type 2 diabetic or nondiabetic people, recruited in China. T cells were magnetically sorted from PBMCs as CD4+ or CD8+ subsets.

Findings and caveats of the study: Type 2 diabetes and control V and J usage correlated highly, approximately 0.97.

PCR was run on genomic DNA. Amplification of the beta chain CDR3 used 30 forward and 13 reverse multiplex primers. TCRdb called the multiplex PCR reads again in MiXCR, with one record for every CDR3 protein. The top ten hold roughly an eighth of the sample, which has about 270,000 distinct CDR3 sequences, 47% seen once. The source of this sequence is a man aged 18 to 30 with type 2 diabetes. The sample was peripheral blood mononuclear cells (PBMCs).

This CDR3 is CATSTTRTSGRAREQYF. The CDR3 DNA reads as TGTGCCACCAGCACCACCCGGACTAGCGGGAGGGCCAGGGAGCAGTACTTC. V is TRBV15 and J is TRBJ2-7; TRBD2 matches at 15 bases. Germline V gives CDR1 LNHNV, CDR2 YYDKDF (reference sequence). CDR3 size: 17 residues. J lost 7 bases, V lost 4 bases, and 11 bases had no gene match. The whole variable domain, remainder taken from reference TRBV15 and TRBJ2-7, is DAMVIQNPRYQVTQFGKPVTLSCSQTLNHNVMYWYQQKSSQAPKLLFHYYDKDFNNEADTPDNFQSRRPNTSFCFLDIRSPGLGDTAMYLCATSTTRTSGRAREQYFGPGTRLTVT.